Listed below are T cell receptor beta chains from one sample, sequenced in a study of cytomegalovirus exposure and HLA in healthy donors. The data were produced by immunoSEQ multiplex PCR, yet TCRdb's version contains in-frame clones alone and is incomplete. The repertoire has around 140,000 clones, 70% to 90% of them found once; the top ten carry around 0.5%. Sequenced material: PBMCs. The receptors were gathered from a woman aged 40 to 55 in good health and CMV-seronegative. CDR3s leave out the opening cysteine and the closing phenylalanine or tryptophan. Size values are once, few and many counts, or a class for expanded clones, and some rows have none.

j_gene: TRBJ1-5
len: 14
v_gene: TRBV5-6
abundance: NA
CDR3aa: ASSLGPPGRNQPQH

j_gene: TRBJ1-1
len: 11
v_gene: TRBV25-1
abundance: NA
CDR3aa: ASSAGGNTEAF

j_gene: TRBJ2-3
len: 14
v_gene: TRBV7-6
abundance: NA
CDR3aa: ASSSRTSGRAHTQY

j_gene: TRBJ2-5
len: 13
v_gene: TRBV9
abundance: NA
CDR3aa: ASSVVTSGQETQY

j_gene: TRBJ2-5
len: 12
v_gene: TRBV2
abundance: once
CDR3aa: ASMAGSYQETQY

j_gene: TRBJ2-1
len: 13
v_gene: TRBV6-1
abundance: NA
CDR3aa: ASSDLAGGENEQF

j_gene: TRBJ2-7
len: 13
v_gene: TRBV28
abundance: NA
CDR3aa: ATPPSSTYPYEQY

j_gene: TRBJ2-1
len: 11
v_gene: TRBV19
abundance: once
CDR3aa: ASGLAGDNEQF

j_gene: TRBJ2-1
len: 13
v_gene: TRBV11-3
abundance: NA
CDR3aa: ASSQGLAGSNEQF

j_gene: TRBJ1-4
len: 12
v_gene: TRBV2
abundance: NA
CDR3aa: ASRLDRGSEKLF

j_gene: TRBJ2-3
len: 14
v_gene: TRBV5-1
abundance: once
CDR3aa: ASSESLAGETHTQY

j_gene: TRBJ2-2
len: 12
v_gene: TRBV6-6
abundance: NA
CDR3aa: ASSYSTGAGELF